This T cell receptor beta chain appears in the sequencing data of a study of OX40 agonist ivuxolimab in advanced cancers. The V end lost 0 bases, the J end lost 2 bases, and 8 bases lay between the germline ends. Germline lookup yields CDR1 MDHEN and CDR2 SYDVKM. The CDR3 has 15 amino acids. The repertoire was sequenced with immunoSEQ multiplex PCR; TCRdb's copy has only in-frame clones and lacks some. The table records some 63,000 clones, around 93% of them present only once. The TCR sequence derives from an adult with an advanced solid tumor such as melanoma, head and neck, liver or kidney cancer. The rearrangement joins TRBV28 to TRBJ2-4; D remains unclear. The sample was CD4+ or CD8+ T cells sorted from blood, taken in a trial of the OX40 agonist ivuxolimab. In nucleotides, the CDR3 is TGTGCCAGCAGTTTATGGACGGGTACCAAAAACATTCAGTACTTC. It translates to CASSLWTGTKNIQYF.